This TCR beta chain was documented in a study of blood T cell repertoires in COVID-19. Study-level background: Researchers got acute and convalescent COVID-19 samples from the United States, Italy and Spain. The analysed material was cDNA or gDNA that came from T cells, B-cell-depleted T cells, or PBMCs.

Germline CDR1 and CDR2: LGHDT and YNNKEL (reference sequence). V lost 5 bases to trimming and J lost 15 bases, with 17 bases between them. This CDR3 contains 13 residues. Sequenced by immunoSEQ multiplex PCR; TCRdb stores in-frame clones only, minus some. Here the sample spans 200,000 to 250,000 clones, 89% being singletons. This rearrangement joins TRBV3-1 (or the pseudogene TRBV3-2) to TRBJ1-6, with D possibly TRBD1 on 6 matching bases. The receptor comes from a woman between 40 and 55 years old with acute or convalescent COVID-19. The sequencing input was peripheral blood. This CDR3 reads CASSFLFRQVLHF. The CDR3 region has the DNA TGTGCCAGCAGCTTCCTTTTCCGACAGGTCCTCCACTTT.